This T cell receptor (beta chain) comes out of a study of CD8 T cells in ankylosing spondylitis. Study-wide results and limits: Seemingly distinctive of ankylosing spondylitis blood was a TCR beta motif formed by eight highly homologous variants. In peripheral blood, disease-linked CD8+ clones occurred at relatively low frequencies. Enrichment of disease-linked clones was reportedly significant in matched ankylosing spondylitis synovial fluid.

V lost 4 bases to trimming and J lost 6 bases, with 9 bases between them. From germline, CDR1 is LGHDT and CDR2 YNNKEL (reference sequence). CDR3 length: 13 amino acids. This clonotype came up many times. Its antigen is undetermined. TCRdb re-analysed the 5' RACE reads in MiXCR, keeping a single row per CDR3 protein. In the table there are approximately 500,000 distinct CDR3 sequences, 10% to 15% of which are singletons. The V call is TRBV3-1, the J call TRBJ2-2; a weak D match, TRBD2 (6 bases). The material sequenced was blood, either unsorted or a sorted T cell fraction (not recorded which). This TCR came from a male donor with ankylosing spondylitis. DNA of the CDR3: TGTGCCAGCAGCCCGACTAGTTCCGGGGAGCTGTTTTTT. Translated: CASSPTSSGELFF.